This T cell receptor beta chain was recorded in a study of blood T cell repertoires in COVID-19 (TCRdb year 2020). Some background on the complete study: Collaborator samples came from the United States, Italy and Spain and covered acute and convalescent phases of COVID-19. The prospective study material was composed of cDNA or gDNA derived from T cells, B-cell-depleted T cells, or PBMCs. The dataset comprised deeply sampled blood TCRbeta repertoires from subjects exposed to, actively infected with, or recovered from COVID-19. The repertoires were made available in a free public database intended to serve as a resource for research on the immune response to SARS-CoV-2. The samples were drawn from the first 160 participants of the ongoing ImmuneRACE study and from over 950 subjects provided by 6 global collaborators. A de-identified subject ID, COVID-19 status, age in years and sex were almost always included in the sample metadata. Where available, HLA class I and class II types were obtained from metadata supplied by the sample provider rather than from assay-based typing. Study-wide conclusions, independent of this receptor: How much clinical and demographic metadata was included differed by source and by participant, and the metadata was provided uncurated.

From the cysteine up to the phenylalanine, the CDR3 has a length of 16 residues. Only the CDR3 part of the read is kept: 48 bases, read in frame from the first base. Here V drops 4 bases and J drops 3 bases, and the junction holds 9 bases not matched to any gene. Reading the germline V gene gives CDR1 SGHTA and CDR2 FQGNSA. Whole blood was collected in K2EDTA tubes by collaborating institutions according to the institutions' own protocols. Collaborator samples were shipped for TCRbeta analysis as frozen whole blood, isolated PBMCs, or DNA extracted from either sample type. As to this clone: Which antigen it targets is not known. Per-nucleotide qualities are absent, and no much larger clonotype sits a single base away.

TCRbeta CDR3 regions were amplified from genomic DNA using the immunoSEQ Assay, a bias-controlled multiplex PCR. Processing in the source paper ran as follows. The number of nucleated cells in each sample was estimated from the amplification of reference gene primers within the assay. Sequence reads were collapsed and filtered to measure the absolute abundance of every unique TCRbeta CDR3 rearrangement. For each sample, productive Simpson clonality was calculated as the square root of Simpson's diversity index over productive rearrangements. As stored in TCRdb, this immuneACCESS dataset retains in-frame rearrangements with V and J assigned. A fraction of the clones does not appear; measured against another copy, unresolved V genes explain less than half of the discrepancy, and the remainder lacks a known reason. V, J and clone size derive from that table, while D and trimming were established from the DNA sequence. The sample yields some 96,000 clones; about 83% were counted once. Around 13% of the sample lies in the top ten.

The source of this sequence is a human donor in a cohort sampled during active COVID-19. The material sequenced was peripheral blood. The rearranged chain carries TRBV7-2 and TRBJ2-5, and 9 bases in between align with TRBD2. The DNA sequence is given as TGTGCCAGCAGCTACCCCCTGTCTAGCGGGAAAGAGACCCAGTACTTC. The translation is CASSYPLSSGKETQYF.